What follows are 22 T cell receptor beta chains derived from one specimen sequenced in a study of siplizumab effects on memory and regulatory T cells. Sequencing was performed with immunoSEQ multiplex PCR; in TCRdb, only in-frame clones are kept and a portion is missing. The table lists about 69,000 clones, 88% of them singletons. The sample consisted of Tregs sorted from blood. The receptors originated from a human donor in good health.

The gene calls are TRBV30 and TRBJ2-4, with 11 bases fitting TRBD2. Germline lookup yields CDR1 GTSNPN and CDR2 SVGIG (reference sequence). The CDR3 has 15 residues. The CDR3 DNA reads as TGTGCATCAGACGGGGGCCCCGGGACTAGCGGACTTCAGTACTTC. The encoded protein is CASDGGPGTSGLQYF.

V is TRBV7-9 and J is TRBJ2-1, with TRBD2 matching 8 bases. The CDR3 totals 15 residues. The V segment lost 2 bases and the J segment 8 bases; nucleotides outside the gene matches: 8. Germline V gene sequence: CDR1 SEHNR, CDR2 FQNEAQ (reference sequence). CDR3 in DNA: TGTGCCAGCAGCTTACCGGGACTAGGTGTGCATGAGCAGTTCTTC. Amino acids: CASSLPGLGVHEQFF.

V and J are TRBV25-1 and TRBJ2-6; D is undetermined. In germline, CDR1 is MGHDK, CDR2 SYGVNS. The CDR3 contains 16 residues. V shed 0 bases and J shed 0 bases, with 6 bases lying between them. In nucleotides, the CDR3 is TGTGCCAGCAGTGAATATGGAAGCTCTGGGGCCAACGTCCTGACTTTC. Protein sequence: CASSEYGSSGANVLTF.

The CDR3 DNA is TGTGCCAGCAGCCAAGTCGGGGGGGGGAGTCAGCCCCAGCATTTT. Translating it yields CASSQVGGGSQPQHF. The chain has TRBV4-2 and TRBJ1-5, with D perhaps matching TRBD1 (5 bases). CDR3 size: 15 residues. Trimming shortened V by 1 base and J by 6 bases, and 13 bases separated the two germline ends. Germline values: CDR1 LGHNA, CDR2 YNFKEQ.

This chain joins TRBV7-9 and TRBJ1-1; D is ambiguous. With 2 bases removed from V and 3 bases from J, the gap between germline ends came to 7 bases. Germline V gene lookup returns CDR1 SEHNR and CDR2 FQNEAQ (reference sequence). CDR3 length: 13 amino acids. Here the CDR3 reads CASSLIRDTEAFF. Written as DNA, the CDR3 is TGTGCCAGCAGCTTAATCCGGGACACTGAAGCTTTCTTT.

Written as DNA, the CDR3 is TGCGCCAGCAGCATTGGGAGCTCCTACAATGAGCAGTTCTTC. Encoded protein: CASSIGSSYNEQFF. The chain is built from TRBV4-3 and TRBJ2-1, with a possible D match to TRBD2 (5 bases). This CDR3 is built from 14 residues. Trimming pared 5 bases from V and 0 bases from J, leaving 8 bases between. The germline V gene has CDR1 LGHNA and CDR2 YSLEER.

The chain joins TRBV7-9 to TRBJ2-1; a weak D match, TRBD2 (6 bases). Per germline, CDR1 SEHNR and CDR2 FQNEAQ (reference sequence). V was cut by 5 bases and J by 6 bases, with 17 bases left in between. The CDR3 has 15 amino acids. The CDR3 bases are TGTGCCAGCAGCCCCTTCGCGGGGAGCGGCAATGAGCAGTTCTTC. Residues: CASSPFAGSGNEQFF.

The chain combines TRBV5-6 with TRBJ2-5; D ambiguous. Trimming left V 2 bases short and J 2 bases short, with 4 bases between. The V gene's germline CDR1 is SGHDT and CDR2 YYEEEE. This CDR3 spans 12 amino acids. The CDR3: CASSFGQETQYF. DNA for the CDR3: TGTGCCAGCAGCTTTGGGCAAGAGACCCAGTACTTC.

This chain connects TRBV28 to TRBJ2-1; tentative D call: TRBD2 (5 bases). Deletions cut 4 bases from V and 4 bases from J, with 8 bases between. Germline values: CDR1 MDHEN, CDR2 SYDVKM. The CDR3 has 13 residues. The CDR3 spells CASSSAGYNEQFF. CDR3 coding DNA: TGTGCCAGCAGTTCCGCGGGTTACAATGAGCAGTTCTTC.

V gene TRBV7-9 combines with J gene TRBJ2-5; D perhaps matches TRBD1 (6 bases). Per germline, CDR1 SEHNR and CDR2 FQNEAQ (reference sequence). V was cut by 3 bases and J by 4 bases, with 15 bases left in between. The CDR3 is 15 residues long. CDR3: CASSFENRARETQYF. The CDR3 nucleotides read TGTGCCAGCAGCTTTGAAAACAGGGCTCGAGAGACCCAGTACTTC.

This clone was picked up a small number of times. The CDR3 reads CAWSMDREYEQYF. The CDR3 nucleotides read TGTGCCTGGAGTATGGACAGGGAATACGAGCAGTACTTC. The rearrangement uses TRBV30 and TRBJ2-7; 8 nucleotides match TRBD1. With 2 bases clipped from V and 4 bases from J, the junction kept 4 bases outside the gene matches. Germline assignment: CDR1 GTSNPN and CDR2 SVGIG (reference sequence). This CDR3 spans 13 amino acids.

The chain joins TRBV11-3 to TRBJ2-1; 7 positions match TRBD1. CDR3 length equals 16 residues. CDR1 and CDR2 (germline): SGHNT, YENEEA. V lost 5 bases and J lost 6; bases outside the gene matches: 13. The CDR3 loop reads CASSLTGAVSFNEQFF. The CDR3 DNA reads as TGTGCCAGCAGCCTCACAGGGGCCGTTAGCTTCAATGAGCAGTTCTTC.

The V gene is TRBV11-3, the J gene TRBJ2-2; no definite D call. The V end was cut by 2 bases, the J end by 6 bases, with 13 bases between. CDR1 is SGHNT, CDR2 YENEEA, per germline. This CDR3 spans 15 amino acids. In DNA, the CDR3 is TGTGCCAGCAGCTTAACCTCGAATAATGCCGGGGAGCTGTTTTTT. Translating gives CASSLTSNNAGELFF.

This clone showed up just once. The sample carries other DNA sequences with the same CDR3. The chain recombines TRBV5-1 with TRBJ2-5; D remains ambiguous. Germline CDR1 SGHRS, CDR2 YFSETQ. This CDR3 is built from 11 residues. Trimming left V 3 bases short and J 2 bases short, with 2 bases between. CDR3 bases: TGCGCCAGCAGCTATCAAGAGACCCAGTACTTC. Residues: CASSYQETQYF.

V gene TRBV20-1 combines with J gene TRBJ2-4; perhaps TRBD2 as D (6 bases). The CDR3 totals 11 residues. CDR1 and CDR2 from the germline V gene are DFQATT and SNEGSKA (reference sequence). Trimming removed 3 bases from V and 14 bases from J, with 14 bases in between. The CDR3 bases are TGCAGTGCTAGGCGGGACTCATACAAGTACTTC. The encoded protein is CSARRDSYKYF.

The genes are TRBV5-8 and TRBJ1-1, with 12 bases aligning to TRBD1. The V gene's germline CDR1 is SGHTS and CDR2 YDEGEE. The trim removed 0 bases at V and 3 bases at J, leaving 6 bases unmatched. The CDR3 covers 17 residues. The CDR3 reads CASSLDRDRGPHTEAFF. CDR3 bases: TGTGCCAGCAGCTTGGATCGGGACAGGGGGCCTCACACTGAAGCTTTCTTT. Together with reference TRBV5-8 and TRBJ1-1, the CDR3 gives the full variable domain: EAGVTQSPTHLIKTRGQQATLRCSPISGHTSVYWYQQALGLGLQFLLWYDEGEERNRGNFPPRFSGRQFPNYSSELNVNALELEDSALYLCASSLDRDRGPHTEAFFGQGTRLTVV.

The chain has TRBV10-3 and TRBJ1-3; no clear D. Germline CDR1 and CDR2: ENHRY and SYGVKD. The CDR3 is 12 amino acids. The V end was cut by 10 bases, the J end by 4 bases, with 11 bases between. This chain's CDR3 is CATMGGGNTIYF. CDR3 sequence (DNA): TGTGCCACCATGGGAGGGGGAAACACCATATATTTT.

The rearrangement links TRBV6-1 to TRBJ1-2, with TRBD1 matching over 11 bases. The trim removed 6 bases at V and 0 bases at J, leaving 0 bases unmatched. CDR3 size: 14 residues. Germline V lookup: CDR1 MNHNS, CDR2 SASEGT. DNA for the CDR3: TGTGCCAGCAGGGGACAGGGGGCTAACTATGGCTACACCTTC. It specifies CASRGQGANYGYTF.

The V gene is TRBV2, the J gene TRBJ2-1; TRBD2 matches at 13 bases. CDR1 and CDR2 from the germline V gene are SNHLY and FYNNEI. V was clipped by 5 bases and J by 8 bases; unmatched bases: 6. The CDR3 loop spans 15 amino acids. The CDR3: CASSRRTSGRDEQFF. The DNA for the CDR3 is TGTGCCAGCAGTCGTAGGACTAGCGGGAGAGATGAGCAGTTCTTC.

The chain links TRBV5-6 to TRBJ2-7; no firm D call. The germline V and J ends were trimmed by 0 bases and 0 bases, with 7 bases remaining between them. This CDR3 has 14 amino acids. Germline assignment: CDR1 SGHDT and CDR2 YYEEEE. The CDR3 nucleotides are TGTGCCAGCAGCTTGGTTGATAACTCCTACGAGCAGTACTTC. It codes for CASSLVDNSYEQYF.

A few counts support this clone. The V and J genes are TRBV19 and TRBJ1-1; D is perhaps TRBD1 (5 bases). Trimming removed 1 base at V and 1 base at J, with 28 bases between. Germline assignment: CDR1 LNHDA and CDR2 SQIVND (reference sequence). The CDR3 is made up of 21 amino acids. This chain's CDR3 is CASSIGTLAVQDQGENTEAFF. For the CDR3, the DNA is TGTGCCAGTAGTATAGGTACCCTTGCTGTGCAGGATCAGGGCGAGAACACTGAAGCTTTCTTT.

The chain combines TRBV10-3 with TRBJ2-3; the D call may be TRBD1 or TRBD2 (5 bases each). This CDR3 region has 14 residues. Germline values: CDR1 ENHRY, CDR2 SYGVKD. V was trimmed by 6 bases and J by 0 bases, leaving 10 bases between them. The CDR3 sequence: CAIRWGPSTDTQYF. CDR3 in DNA: TGTGCCATCAGATGGGGACCCAGCACAGATACGCAGTATTTT.